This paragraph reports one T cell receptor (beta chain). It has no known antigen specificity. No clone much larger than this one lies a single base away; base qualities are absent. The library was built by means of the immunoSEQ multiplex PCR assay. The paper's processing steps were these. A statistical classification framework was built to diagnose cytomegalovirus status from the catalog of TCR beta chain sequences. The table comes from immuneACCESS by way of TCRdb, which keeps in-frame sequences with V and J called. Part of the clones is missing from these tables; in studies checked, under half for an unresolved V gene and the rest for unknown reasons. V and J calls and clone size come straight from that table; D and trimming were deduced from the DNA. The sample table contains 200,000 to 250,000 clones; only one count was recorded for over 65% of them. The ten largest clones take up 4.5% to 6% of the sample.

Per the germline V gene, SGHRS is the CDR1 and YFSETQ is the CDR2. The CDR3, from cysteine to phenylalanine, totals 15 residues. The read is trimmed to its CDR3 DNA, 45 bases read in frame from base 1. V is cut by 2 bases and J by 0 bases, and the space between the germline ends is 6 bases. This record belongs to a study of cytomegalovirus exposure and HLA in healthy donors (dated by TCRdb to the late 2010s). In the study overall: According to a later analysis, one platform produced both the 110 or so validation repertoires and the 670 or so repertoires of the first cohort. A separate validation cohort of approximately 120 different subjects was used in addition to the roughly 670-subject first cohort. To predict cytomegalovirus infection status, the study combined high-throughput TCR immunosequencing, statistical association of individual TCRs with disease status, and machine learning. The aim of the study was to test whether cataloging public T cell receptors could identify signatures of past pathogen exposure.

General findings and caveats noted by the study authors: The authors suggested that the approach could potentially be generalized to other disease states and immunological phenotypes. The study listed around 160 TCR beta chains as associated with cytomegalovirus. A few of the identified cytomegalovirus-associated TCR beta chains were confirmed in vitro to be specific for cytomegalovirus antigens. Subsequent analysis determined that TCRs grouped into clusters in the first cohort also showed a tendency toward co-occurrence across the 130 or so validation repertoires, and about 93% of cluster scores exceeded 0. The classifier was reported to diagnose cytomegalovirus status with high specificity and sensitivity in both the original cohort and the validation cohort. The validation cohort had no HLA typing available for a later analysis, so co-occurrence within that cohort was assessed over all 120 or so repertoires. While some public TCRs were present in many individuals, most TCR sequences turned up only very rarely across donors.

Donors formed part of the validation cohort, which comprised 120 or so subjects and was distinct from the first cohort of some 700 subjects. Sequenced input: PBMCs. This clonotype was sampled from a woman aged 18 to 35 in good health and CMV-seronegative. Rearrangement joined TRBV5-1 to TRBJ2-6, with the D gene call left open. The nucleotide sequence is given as TGCGCCAGCAGCTTATACAACTCTGGGGCCAACGTCCTGACTTTC. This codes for CASSLYNSGANVLTF.